Each of the 6 T cell receptor beta chains below was sequenced from the same sample in a study of T-cell memory formation after mild COVID-19. MiXCR was run by TCRdb on the 5' RACE reads, yielding one entry per CDR3 protein. The profile shows about 560,000 distinct CDR3 sequences, roughly a fifth of them singletons. Sequenced input: PBMCs or a T cell subset sorted from them (not recorded which). These receptors were obtained from an adult woman who had mild COVID-19 (a few samples of this study predate the infection). Cell type and time point are not known.

This sequence joins TRBV6-2 or TRBV6-3 and TRBJ1-5; possible D gene TRBD1, 5 bases. Germline CDR1 reads MNHEY; CDR2 reads SVGEGT. The CDR3 covers 14 residues. Trimming removed 5 bases at V and 5 bases at J, with 13 bases between. The CDR3 protein is CASSLTGGDQPQHF. The CDR3 nucleotides are TGTGCCAGCAGTCTCACTGGGGGTGATCAGCCCCAGCATTTT.

The CDR3 loop is CASSYSWQGSTEAFF. In DNA, the CDR3 is TGTGCCAGCAGTTACTCATGGCAGGGGTCCACTGAAGCTTTCTTT. The gene calls are TRBV6-5 and TRBJ1-1, with a tentative D call TRBD1 (6 bases). The CDR3 consists of 15 residues. Germline V gene data show CDR1 as MNHEY and CDR2 as SVGAGI. The V end lost 0 bases, the J end lost 4 bases, and 12 bases lay between the germline ends.

This clonotype has just one count. The chain couples TRBV5-4 to TRBJ2-1; 10 nucleotides match TRBD2. The germline CDR1 and CDR2 sequences are SGHNT and YYREEE (reference sequence). CDR3 size: 16 residues. V shed 4 bases and J 4 bases; nucleotides not matched to a gene: 8. As DNA, the CDR3 is TGTGCCAGCAGCCCGAGTTCTAGCGGGGGTTACAATGAGCAGTTCTTC. It codes for CASSPSSSGGYNEQFF.

The chain combines TRBV19 with TRBJ1-1; weak D call: TRBD1 (6 bases). Per germline, CDR1 LNHDA and CDR2 SQIVND (reference sequence). The CDR3 loop spans 12 amino acids. V was trimmed by 6 bases and J by 4 bases, leaving 9 bases between them. DNA of the CDR3: TGTGCCAGTAGGGCAGGGGCCACTGAAGCTTTCTTT. Protein: CASRAGATEAFF.

In this sample, this clonotype turned up a few times. The chain carries TRBV7-8 and TRBJ2-5; D is undetermined. This CDR3 is 13 amino acids long. The V end lost 5 bases, the J end lost 2 bases, and 9 bases lay between the germline ends. Germline values: CDR1 SGHVS, CDR2 FQNEAQ. The CDR3 DNA follows: TGTGCCAGCAGCACGACCACACAAGAGACCCAGTACTTC. Amino acid sequence: CASSTTTQETQYF.

This clonotype was recorded a few times. The chain joins TRBV12-3 or TRBV12-4 to TRBJ1-1; 8 positions match TRBD1. This CDR3 spans 14 amino acids. V gave up 6 bases and J gave up 0 bases; unmatched junction bases: 3. The CDR3 coding sequence is TGTGCCAGCAGGGGGGGACAGGTGAACACTGAAGCTTTCTTT. The encoded protein is CASRGGQVNTEAFF.